Below are 31 T cell receptor beta chains sequenced from a single sample in a study of T cells in Graves' hyperthyroidism and ophthalmopathy. Amplified TCR beta CDR3 regions derived from RNA transcripts. The HTBI primer set drove a first-round RT-PCR of the TCR CDR3. TCRdb called the multiplex PCR reads again in MiXCR, with one record for every CDR3 protein. The sample contains around 350,000 distinct CDR3 sequences, about 12% of which appear only once. Sequenced: blood. These receptors all come from a woman aged 18-30 years with Graves' hyperthyroidism.

This clonotype was detected ten times or more. V is TRBV5-1 and J is TRBJ2-1; 7 bases are shared with TRBD1. The V gene end was trimmed by 4 bases and the J gene end by 2 bases; junction bases not matched to a gene: 6. Per germline, CDR1 SGHRS and CDR2 YFSETQ. CDR3 length equals 15 residues. The CDR3 region has the DNA TGCGCCAGCAGCCTGACAGGGTTGACCTACAATGAGCAGTTCTTC. Residues: CASSLTGLTYNEQFF.

This clonotype appeared many times. The chain recombines TRBV18 with TRBJ1-1; D unclear. Germline CDR1 reads KGHSH; CDR2 reads LQKENI. The CDR3 sequence is 15 residues long. V lost 6 bases and J lost 4, with 18 bases in between. Here the CDR3 DNA reads TGTGCCAGCTCTGGTCCAGGTCAGGTAGGCACTGAAGCTTTCTTT. It is translated as CASSGPGQVGTEAFF.

This clonotype was counted ten times or more. The chain couples TRBV3-1 to TRBJ1-6; 8 nucleotides align to TRBD1. Germline CDR1 LGHDT, CDR2 YNNKEL (reference sequence). The CDR3 sequence is 16 residues long. V lost 5 bases to trimming and J lost 6 bases; unmatched junction nucleotides: 9. The CDR3 is CASSYGTGRLNSPLHF. The CDR3 DNA sequence: TGTGCCAGCAGCTACGGGACAGGACGCCTTAATTCACCCCTCCACTTT.

In this sample, this clonotype turned up many times. The chain links TRBV6-1 to TRBJ2-1; TRBD2 matches at 14 bases. CDR1 and CDR2 (germline): MNHNS, SASEGT. V shed 7 bases and J 3 bases; nucleotides not matched to a gene: 5. This CDR3 region has 16 residues. DNA for the CDR3: TGTGCCAGCACCAGACTAGCGGGGGGGAGCTACAATGAGCAGTTCTTC. Its protein product is CASTRLAGGSYNEQFF.

Many counts were recorded for this clonotype. The rearrangement joins TRBV30 to TRBJ2-7; D call uncertain. V lost 7 bases and J 3 bases, leaving 10 bases between the germline ends. Germline V gives CDR1 GTSNPN, CDR2 SVGIG (reference sequence). This CDR3 comprises 11 residues. CDR3 region: CASDRNYEQYF. The CDR3 bases are TGTGCCTCGGACCGTAACTACGAGCAGTACTTC.

A few counts support this clonotype. The rearrangement uses TRBV9 and TRBJ2-6; D not resolved. The CDR3 is 16 amino acids. Deletions cut 0 bases from V and 4 bases from J, with 11 bases between. Germline lookup yields CDR1 SGDLS and CDR2 YYNGEE. CDR3 region: CASSVAGRTGANVLTF. CDR3 nucleotide sequence: TGTGCCAGCAGCGTAGCGGGTAGGACCGGGGCCAACGTCCTGACTTTC. The full variable domain, rest sourced from reference TRBV9 and TRBJ2-6, is DSGVTQTPKHLITATGQRVTLRCSPRSGDLSVYWYQQSLDQGLQFLIQYYNGEERAKGNILERFSAQQFPDLHSELNLSSLELGDSALYFCASSVAGRTGANVLTFGAGSRLTVL.

This clonotype was counted a few times. A single base separates this from a much larger clone, so it may be a read error. This chain connects TRBV6-1 to TRBJ2-7; 8 nucleotides align to TRBD1. Per the germline V gene, CDR1 is MNHNS and CDR2 is SASEGT. V trimming: 1 base; J trimming: 2 bases; junction bases outside the gene matches: 4. This CDR3 comprises 15 residues. DNA of the CDR3: TGTGCCAGCAGTGAAGTCGTGACAGGGGCCTACGAGCAGTACTTC. Protein product: CASSEVVTGAYEQYF.

This clonotype was detected many times. This chain uses TRBV28 with TRBJ2-6; TRBD1 matches 7 bases. Germline V gene lookup returns CDR1 MDHEN and CDR2 SYDVKM. The length of the CDR3 is 15 residues. Losses at the gene ends were 5 bases for V and 2 bases for J; bases not matched to a gene: 3. The CDR3 sequence is CASSHRGPGANVLTF. The CDR3 DNA sequence: TGTGCCAGCAGTCACAGGGGTCCTGGGGCCAACGTCCTGACTTTC.

This clonotype was recorded many times. The chain recombines TRBV27 with TRBJ1-5; unclear D gene. V was shortened by 2 bases and J by 3 bases, with 8 bases between the two germline ends. This CDR3 contains 14 residues. CDR1 MNHEY and CDR2 SMNVEV come from the germline V gene (reference sequence). In DNA, the CDR3 is TGTGCCAGCAGTTTAAGGCGGAACAATCAGCCCCAGCATTTT. Residues: CASSLRRNNQPQHF.

The V and J genes are TRBV7-2 and TRBJ1-5; 9 bases fit TRBD1. CDR3 size: 18 residues. Looked up from germline, CDR1 is SGHTA and CDR2 is FQGNSA. Trimming removed 8 bases from V and 0 bases from J; junction bases left unmatched: 14. Here the CDR3 DNA reads TGTGCCAGCGCCCGGGACAGGGTCAACCCTTATAGCAATCAGCCCCAGCATTTT. It specifies CASARDRVNPYSNQPQHF.

This clonotype was recorded at least ten times. The chain uses TRBV12-3 or TRBV12-4 and TRBJ2-2; 9 bases fit TRBD2. V shed 5 bases, J shed 6 bases, and the junction held 19 bases outside the gene matches. This CDR3 contains 19 residues. DNA of the CDR3: TGTGCCAGCAGTCCTGGGCCGGGGGAGCTAGCGGGATCCCCCGGGGAGCTGTTTTTT. Its translation is CASSPGPGELAGSPGELFF.

This clonotype occurred many times. The CDR3 sequence: CASSLGTRDEQFF. The CDR3 nucleotides are TGTGCCAGCAGCCTCGGGACCCGGGATGAGCAGTTCTTC. This chain connects TRBV5-6 to TRBJ2-1, with D perhaps TRBD1 or TRBD2 (5 bases each). The CDR3 has 13 amino acids. The germline gives CDR1 SGHDT, CDR2 YYEEEE. V was shortened by 4 bases and J by 8 bases, with 13 bases between the two germline ends.

The chain links TRBV5-1 to TRBJ2-7; 10 bases are shared with TRBD1. The ends lost 2 bases at V and 5 bases at J; junction bases unmatched: 10. The CDR3 totals 16 residues. Per the germline V gene, CDR1 is SGHRS and CDR2 is YFSETQ. The CDR3 spells CASSFSPGQGIHEQYF. CDR3 coding DNA: TGCGCCAGCAGCTTTTCTCCGGGACAGGGGATTCACGAGCAGTACTTC.

This clonotype occurred many times. The chain uses TRBV18 and TRBJ1-2, with 11 bases lining up with TRBD1. V gave up 3 bases and J gave up 6 bases; unmatched junction bases: 0. The germline V gene encodes CDR1 KGHSH and CDR2 LQKENI. The CDR3 sequence is 13 residues long. Here the CDR3 reads CASSPDRGHGYTF. In DNA form, the CDR3 reads TGTGCCAGCTCACCGGACAGGGGGCATGGCTACACCTTC.

This clonotype was counted ten times or more. The rearrangement uses TRBV5-1 and TRBJ2-7; no reliable D call. The V gene lost 3 bases and the J gene lost 3 bases, with 10 bases spanning the gap. This CDR3 is built from 13 residues. The V gene's germline CDR1 is SGHRS and CDR2 YFSETQ. In nucleotides, the CDR3 is TGCGCCAGCAGCTCCCTAACGGACTACGAGCAGTACTTC. Its translation is CASSSLTDYEQYF.

Of note for this clonotype: A much larger clone lies one base from this, so it may be a read error. The chain couples TRBV20-1 to TRBJ1-2; D is ambiguous. CDR1 and CDR2 from the germline V gene are DFQATT and SNEGSKA (reference sequence). This CDR3 has 12 residues. Trimming left V 4 bases short and J 7 bases short, with 13 bases between. The CDR3 is CSATDQFVGYTF. The CDR3 DNA reads as TGCAGTGCTACAGATCAGTTCGTTGGCTACACCTTC.

The table lists this clonotype with many counts. This chain uses TRBV2 with TRBJ2-7, with 11 positions matching TRBD2. CDR3 size: 16 residues. Germline trimming cut 6 bases from V and 6 bases from J; bases unmatched to any gene: 13. Germline V gives CDR1 SNHLY, CDR2 FYNNEI. The CDR3 region has the DNA TGTGCCAGCAGGCGGACGGGGACTAGCGGTTCTGCCGAGCAGTACTTC. Translating it yields CASRRTGTSGSAEQYF.

The CDR3 reads CASRGTGHEKLFF. The DNA for the CDR3 is TGTGCCAGCAGAGGGACAGGGCACGAAAAACTGTTTTTT. The chain employs TRBV2 and TRBJ1-4; the match to TRBD1 covers 9 bases. The CDR3 is made up of 13 amino acids. CDR1 and CDR2 (germline): SNHLY, FYNNEI. With 6 bases clipped from V and 8 bases from J, the junction kept 4 bases outside the gene matches.

The chain joins TRBV9 to TRBJ1-3, with D unclear. This CDR3 has 14 amino acids. Trimming stripped 2 bases from V and 0 bases from J, with 6 bases between. Per germline, CDR1 SGDLS and CDR2 YYNGEE. The chain's CDR3 is CASSVGVSGNTIYF. CDR3 nucleotides: TGTGCCAGCAGCGTGGGAGTCTCTGGAAACACCATATATTTT.

This clonotype was seen at least ten times. This chain uses TRBV7-2 with TRBJ2-3; no clear D gene. Germline CDR1 and CDR2: SGHTA and FQGNSA. This CDR3 is 17 amino acids long. The V end lost 3 bases, the J end lost 2 bases, and 18 bases lay between the germline ends. In DNA form, the CDR3 reads TGTGCCAGCAGCTTTAGCCGAAAACCGGGCCCCACAGATACGCAGTATTTT. Its translation is CASSFSRKPGPTDTQYF.

This clonotype has a handful of counts. The V and J genes are TRBV7-9 and TRBJ2-3, with D possibly called TRBD1 or TRBD2 (6 bases each). Germline values: CDR1 SEHNR, CDR2 FQNEAQ (reference sequence). V lost 3 bases to trimming and J lost 1 base, with 11 bases between them. This CDR3 has 15 residues. CDR3 residues: CASSFSGAGTDTQYF. The CDR3 DNA reads TGTGCCAGCAGCTTTTCGGGGGCTGGCACAGATACGCAGTATTTT.

This clonotype has ten or more counts. The rearrangement joins TRBV11-2 to TRBJ1-4; D uncertain. The germline V gene encodes CDR1 SGHAT and CDR2 FQNNGV. V lost 3 bases to trimming and J lost 0 bases, with 8 bases between them. The CDR3 has 15 residues. CDR3: CASSFAETTNEKLFF. CDR3 bases: TGTGCCAGCAGCTTCGCAGAGACAACTAATGAAAAACTGTTTTTT.

This clonotype occurred many times. The CDR3 region has the DNA TGTGCCATCAGTTGGGGGACTAGCGGCACAGATACGCAGTATTTT. Its protein product is CAISWGTSGTDTQYF. The V gene is TRBV10-3, the J gene TRBJ2-3; 10 bases align to TRBD2. From germline, CDR1 is ENHRY and CDR2 SYGVKD. V was clipped by 5 bases and J by 1 base; unmatched bases: 3. The CDR3 loop spans 15 amino acids.

This clonotype occurred many times. The V call is TRBV19, the J call TRBJ2-1; TRBD1 matches at 7 bases. This CDR3 has 15 residues. Germline V gene data show CDR1 as LNHDA and CDR2 as SQIVND (reference sequence). V lost 1 base, J lost 2 bases, and 2 bases stayed unmatched. CDR3 coding DNA: TGTGCCAGTAGTATAGCCGGGACAGCCTACAATGAGCAGTTCTTC. Amino acid sequence: CASSIAGTAYNEQFF.

This clonotype showed up many times. This chain connects TRBV2 to TRBJ1-1; perhaps TRBD1 as D (5 bases). V was shortened by 5 bases and J by 5 bases, with 9 bases between the two germline ends. The CDR3 sequence is 12 residues long. CDR1 SNHLY and CDR2 FYNNEI come from the germline V gene. This CDR3 is CASSPGWTEAFF. DNA of the CDR3: TGTGCCAGCAGTCCAGGGTGGACTGAAGCTTTCTTT.

Many counts were recorded for this clonotype. This sequence joins TRBV3-1 and TRBJ2-3, with TRBD2 identical over 13 bases. This CDR3 contains 17 residues. Trimming cost V 2 bases and J 8 bases; bases outside gene matches: 10. Germline CDR1 LGHDT, CDR2 YNNKEL (reference sequence). Here the CDR3 reads CASSQTSGGAVVLTQYF. As DNA, the CDR3 is TGTGCCAGCAGCCAAACTAGCGGGGGGGCCGTCGTTCTTACGCAGTATTTT.

This clonotype was seen at least ten times. This rearrangement joins TRBV2 to TRBJ2-5; tentatively, D is TRBD1 (5 bases). The V gene's germline CDR1 is SNHLY and CDR2 FYNNEI. Trimming removed 6 bases from V and 1 base from J, with 12 bases in between. The CDR3 extends over 14 amino acids. The CDR3 loop reads CASSETEVQETQYF. CDR3 in DNA: TGTGCCAGCAGCGAGACAGAAGTCCAAGAGACCCAGTACTTC. Combining the CDR3 with reference TRBV2 and TRBJ2-5 gives the whole variable domain EPEVTQTPSHQVTQMGQEVILRCVPISNHLYFYWYRQILGQKVEFLVSFYNNEISEKSEIFDDQFSVERPDGSNFTLKIRSTKLEDSAMYFCASSETEVQETQYFGPGTRLLVL.

The chain recombines TRBV9 with TRBJ1-5; no definite D call. The CDR3 covers 14 residues. Germline CDR1 and CDR2: SGDLS and YYNGEE. Between the trimmed V and J ends, which lost 0 bases and 5 bases, there was a span of 9 bases. The CDR3 here is CASSVGLDDQPQHF. The CDR3 DNA sequence: TGTGCCAGCAGCGTAGGGTTAGACGATCAGCCCCAGCATTTT.

The chain is built from TRBV7-3 and TRBJ2-7; the D gene is possibly TRBD2 (9 bases). This CDR3 is built from 16 residues. V lost 5 bases and J lost 4, with 21 bases in between. CDR1 and CDR2 from the germline V gene are SGHTA and FQGTGA. The DNA of the CDR3 is TGTGCCAGCAGCCCCCAGGGGGCTAGCGGGGTTTACGAGCAGTACTTC. It is translated as CASSPQGASGVYEQYF.

This clonotype was recorded many times. The rearrangement joins TRBV20-1 to TRBJ1-2; 8 nucleotides agree with TRBD1. The germline V gene has CDR1 DFQATT and CDR2 SNEGSKA (reference sequence). V dropped 5 bases and J dropped 2; count of bases not matched to a gene: 7. CDR3 length: 14 residues. The CDR3 region has the DNA TGCAGTGCTTCTGGACAGGGATCCAACTATGGCTACACCTTC. Amino acids: CSASGQGSNYGYTF.

Comment on this clonotype: A much larger clone lies a single base off, so this may be a read error. The V and J genes are TRBV12-3 or TRBV12-4 and TRBJ2-5; TRBD1 agrees at 7 bases. CDR3 length: 17 residues. J gave up 5 bases and V 6 bases, and 18 bases lay outside the gene matches. Written as DNA, the CDR3 is TGTGCCAGCAGCCCCGCCCTCATCAGGGGGTGGTGGGAGACCCAGTACTTC. It yields the protein CASSPALIRGWWETQYF.